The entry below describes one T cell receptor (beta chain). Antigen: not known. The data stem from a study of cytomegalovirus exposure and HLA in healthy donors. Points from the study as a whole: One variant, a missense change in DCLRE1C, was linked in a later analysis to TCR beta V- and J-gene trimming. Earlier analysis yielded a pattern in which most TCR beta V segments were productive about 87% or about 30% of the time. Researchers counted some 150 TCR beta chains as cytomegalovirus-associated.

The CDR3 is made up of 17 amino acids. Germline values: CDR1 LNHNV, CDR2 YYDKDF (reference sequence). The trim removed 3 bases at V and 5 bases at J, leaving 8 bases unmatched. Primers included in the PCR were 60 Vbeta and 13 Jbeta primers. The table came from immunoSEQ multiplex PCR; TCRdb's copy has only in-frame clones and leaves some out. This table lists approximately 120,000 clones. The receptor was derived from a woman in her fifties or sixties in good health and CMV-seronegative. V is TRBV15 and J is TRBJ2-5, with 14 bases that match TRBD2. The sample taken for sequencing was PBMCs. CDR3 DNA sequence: TGTGCCACCAGCAGGAGGGGGACTAGCGGGGGTAGGGAGACCCAGTACTTC. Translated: CATSRRGTSGGRETQYF.